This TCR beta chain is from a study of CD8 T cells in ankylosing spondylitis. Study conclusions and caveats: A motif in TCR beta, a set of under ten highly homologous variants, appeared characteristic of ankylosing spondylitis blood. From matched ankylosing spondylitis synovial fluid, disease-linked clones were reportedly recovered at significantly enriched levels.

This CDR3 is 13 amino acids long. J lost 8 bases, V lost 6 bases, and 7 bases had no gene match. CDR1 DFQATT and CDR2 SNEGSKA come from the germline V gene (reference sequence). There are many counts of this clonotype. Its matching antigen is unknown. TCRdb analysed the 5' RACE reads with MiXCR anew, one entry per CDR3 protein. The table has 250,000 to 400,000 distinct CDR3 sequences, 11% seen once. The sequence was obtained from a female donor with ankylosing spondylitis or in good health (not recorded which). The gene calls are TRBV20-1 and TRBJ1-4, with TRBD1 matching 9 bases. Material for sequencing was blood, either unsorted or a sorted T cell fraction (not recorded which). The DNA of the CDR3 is TGCAGTGCCCCGGACAGGGGCGAGGAAAAACTGTTTTTT. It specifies CSAPDRGEEKLFF.